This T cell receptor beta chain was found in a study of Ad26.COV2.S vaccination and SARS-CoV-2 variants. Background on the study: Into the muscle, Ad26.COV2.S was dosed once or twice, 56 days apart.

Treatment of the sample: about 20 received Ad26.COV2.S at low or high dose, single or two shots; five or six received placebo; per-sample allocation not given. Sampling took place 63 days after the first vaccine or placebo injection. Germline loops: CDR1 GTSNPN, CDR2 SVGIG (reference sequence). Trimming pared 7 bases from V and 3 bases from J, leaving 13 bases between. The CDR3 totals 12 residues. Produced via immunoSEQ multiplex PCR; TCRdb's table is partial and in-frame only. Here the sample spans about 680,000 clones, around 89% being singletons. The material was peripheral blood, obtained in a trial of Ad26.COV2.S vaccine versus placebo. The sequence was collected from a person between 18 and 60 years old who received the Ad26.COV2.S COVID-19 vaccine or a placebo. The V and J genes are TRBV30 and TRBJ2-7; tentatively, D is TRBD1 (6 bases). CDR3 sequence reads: CALDTGHYEQYF. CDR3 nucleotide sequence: TGTGCCTTGGACACGGGACACTACGAGCAGTACTTC.